This T cell receptor beta chain appears in the sequencing data of a study of blood T cell repertoires in COVID-19. Study overall: Acute and convalescent COVID-19 specimens originated in the United States, Italy and Spain. The analysed material was cDNA or gDNA that came from T cells, B-cell-depleted T cells, or PBMCs.

Seattle cases were enrolled at active infection and followed longitudinally. Germline CDR1 SGHVS, CDR2 FQNEAQ. V shed 5 bases and J shed 12 bases, with 18 bases lying between them. This CDR3 has 13 residues. The table came from immunoSEQ multiplex PCR; TCRdb's copy has only in-frame clones and leaves some out. This table has 150,000 to 200,000 clones, 70% to 85% appearing once. Sequences were obtained from peripheral blood. The chain joins TRBV7-8 to TRBJ2-3; D not certain. The sequence derives from a woman between 35 and 50 years old with COVID-19, enrolled during active disease. CDR3: CASSTPRLPSQYF. CDR3 sequence (DNA): TGTGCCAGCAGCACCCCCCGACTCCCCTCCCAGTATTTT.